The T cell receptor (beta chain) under discussion was sequenced for a study of identical twins (dated by TCRdb to about 2016). Turning to the overall study: TCR alpha and beta repertoires from monozygotic twins, unrelated adults of various ages and cord blood were deep-sequenced to test whether fetal clonotypes persist. To rule out contamination, replicate twin experiments were performed at different times with different library preparation protocols. Study-wide conclusions, independent of this receptor: Fewer insertions were carried by abundant cord blood beta clonotypes, a similar but weaker trend appeared in young adult naive repertoires, and no such trend appeared in memory repertoires. In monozygotic twins, recombination models systematically underestimated out-of-frame TCR alpha sharing, but the models matched the sharing seen between unrelated individuals. Compared with coincidental sharing between unrelated individuals, an excess of low generation-probability sequences was observed among out-of-frame TCR alpha sequences shared between twins. Conclusions relied on cross-sectional statistical analysis, since the same donors could not be followed over many years. Excess twin sharing in beta out-of-frame sequences was weaker because fewer shared sequences lowered the signal-to-noise ratio. Invariant T cells such as MAIT and iNKT could partly confound zero-insertion analyses, though diverse VJ usage argued against this for most clonotypes.

The CDR3 starts with the cysteine, ends with the phenylalanine, and has 14 residues. Only the CDR3 region is kept as DNA, spanning 42 bases read in frame from base 1. V and J are truncated by 3 bases and 0 bases respectively, leaving an intervening sequence of 6 bases. The library was obtained by 5' RACE. Sequencing relied on an Illumina HiSeq 2000. A universal primer binding site was added through template switching, and the final cDNA carried a unique molecular identifier so that TCR cDNA molecules could be counted accurately. First-strand cDNA for TCR alpha and beta chains was synthesized from specific primers in the conserved constant-segment region. Each cDNA library was double barcoded, with a SMART-Mk sample barcode plus Illumina barcodes, to control for contamination. TruSeq adapter sequences, together with Illumina sample barcodes, were added in two successive PCR steps. The TCR alpha and beta cDNA libraries were sequenced on the Illumina HiSeq platform using custom primers. The published analysis was carried out like this. MiGEC was used to process raw reads and extract unique molecular identifiers, and MiXCR was used to find CDR3 positions. Recombination models were inferred per individual with the repgenHMM and IGoR tools using an EM algorithm. The tcR package in R was used for shared clonotype analysis, with sharing normalized by the product of cloneset sizes. To study raw recombination without the effects of thymic and clonal selection, out-of-frame nonproductive sequences were analyzed. The raw public reads went through TCRdb reprocessing: fastp at Q25, MiXCR clone calling, in-frame beta chains kept. Identical CDR3 protein sequences are pooled into one entry, listed with their most common genes and DNA. The V and J calls were not made by the authors but by TCRdb's processing. Here the sample has some 600,000 distinct CDR3 sequences; about 7% occur a single time. In total, the top ten clones hold 1.6% of the sample.

All donors were healthy Caucasians. The twin cohort consisted of three pairs of female monozygotic twins, all aged 18 to 29 years. Peripheral blood mononuclear cells were the source from which RNA for the TCR libraries was isolated. This clonotype was detected many times. Its target antigen remains unknown. Base-call qualities are not available, and no considerably larger clone is one nucleotide away. This sample also belongs to another study, concerning yellow fever vaccine responses in identical twins. As that second paper reports: The T cell response to vaccination in identical twins was reported by the authors to appear partly convergent and partly personalized. The study precisely tracked vaccine-responding T cell clones in identical twins.

This TCR was sampled from a woman under 30 in good health. The V and J genes are TRBV12-3 or TRBV12-4 and TRBJ1-5; the D gene remains uncertain. The specimen sequenced was PBMCs. The CDR3 here reads CASSLKGSNQPQHF. The nucleotide sequence is given as TGTGCCAGCAGTTTGAAGGGTAGCAATCAGCCCCAGCATTTT.